Sequencing of this T cell receptor beta chain was carried out in a study of shared clonotypes between healthy human individuals. Libraries were prepared by immunoSEQ multiplex PCR; TCRdb keeps only in-frame clonotypes and omits some of them. The data contain around 2.3 million clones, almost 96% of them singletons. General study results and limits: In a handful of donors, approximately 5% of naive CD4 clonotypes appeared in common.

The count of this clone is one. The antigen remains undetermined. The CDR3 is 15 residues long. Trimming removed 3 bases from V and 1 base from J, with 12 bases in between. Germline V gene data show CDR1 as SGHTA and CDR2 as FQGNSA. This sequence joins TRBV7-2 and TRBJ1-1, with a tentative D call TRBD1 (5 bases). The source of this sequence is a man between 18 and 29 years old in good health. The sequenced material came from naive CD4+ T cells sorted from blood. Stated subset: CD45RA+ positively selected. The chain's CDR3 is CASSLGVRANTEAFF. CDR3 sequence (DNA): TGTGCCAGCAGCTTGGGGGTCAGGGCGAACACTGAAGCTTTCTTT.